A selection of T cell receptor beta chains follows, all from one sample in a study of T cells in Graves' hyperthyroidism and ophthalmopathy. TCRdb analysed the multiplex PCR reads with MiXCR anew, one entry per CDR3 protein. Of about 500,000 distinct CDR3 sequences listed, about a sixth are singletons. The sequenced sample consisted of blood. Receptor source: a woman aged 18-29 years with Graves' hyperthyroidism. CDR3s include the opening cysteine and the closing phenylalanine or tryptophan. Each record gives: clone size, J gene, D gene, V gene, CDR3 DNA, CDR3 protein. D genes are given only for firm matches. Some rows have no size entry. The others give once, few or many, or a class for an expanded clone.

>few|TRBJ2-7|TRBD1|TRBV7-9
TGTGCCAGCAGCCACGGACAGGGCTACGAGCAGTACTTC
CASSHGQGYEQYF
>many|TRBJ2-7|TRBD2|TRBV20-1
TGCAGTGCGGATTCCGGGACTAGCTCTTACGAGCAGTACTTC
CSADSGTSSYEQYF
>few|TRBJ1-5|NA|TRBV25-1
TGTGCCAGCAGTGATGGGTGGGATCAGCCCCAGCATTTT
CASSDGWDQPQHF
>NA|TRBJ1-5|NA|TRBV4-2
TGTGCCAGCAGCCAGGGGGACGGTCTCAATCAGCCCCAGCATTTT
CASSQGDGLNQPQHF
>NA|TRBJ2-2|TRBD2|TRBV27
TGTGCCAGCAGTGGACTAGCGGGGGATCCCGGGGAGCTGTTTTTT
CASSGLAGDPGELFF
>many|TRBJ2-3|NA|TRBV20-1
TGCAGTGTCTACACTCAGGGTGGAGGTGTCGTAAGCACAGATACGCAGTATTTT
CSVYTQGGGVVSTDTQYF
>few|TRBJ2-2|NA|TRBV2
TGTGCCAGCAGTGAGCGGAACACCGGGGAGCTGTTTTTT
CASSERNTGELFF
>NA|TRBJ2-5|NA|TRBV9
TGTGCCAGCAGCAGTGGAGGGGGGGCCCAAGAGACCCAGTACTTC
CASSSGGGAQETQYF
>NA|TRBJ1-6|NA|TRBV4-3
TGCGCCAGCAGCCAAGATCGCGGGGCAAGAGGTTCACCCCTCCACTTT
CASSQDRGARGSPLHF
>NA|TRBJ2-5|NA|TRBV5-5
TGTGCCAGCAGCTCAACAGACCAAGAGACCCAGTACTTC
CASSSTDQETQYF
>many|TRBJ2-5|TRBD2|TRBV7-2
TGTGCCAGCAGCTTGTCCGGTTTCTTACTAGCGGGAGGAGGGGAGACCCAGTACTTC
CASSLSGFLLAGGGETQYF
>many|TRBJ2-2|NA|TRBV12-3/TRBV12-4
TGTGCCAGCAGTTTTGAACAGAGAGTCACCGGGGAGCTGTTTTTT
CASSFEQRVTGELFF
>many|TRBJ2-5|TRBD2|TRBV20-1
TGCAGTGCTAGGTTCGGCGGGAGGGCCGTAAAGACCCAGTACTTC
CSARFGGRAVKTQYF
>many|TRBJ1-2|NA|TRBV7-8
TGTGCCAGCAGCCTAGGAGGGGTGGGTGGCTACACCTTC
CASSLGGVGGYTF
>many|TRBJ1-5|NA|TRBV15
TGTGCCACCAGCGGGGCTGGGGTTCAGGATCAGCCCCAGCATTTT
CATSGAGVQDQPQHF
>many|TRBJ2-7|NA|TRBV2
TGTGCCAGCAGGACGGGGATACCCTACGAGCAGTACTTC
CASRTGIPYEQYF
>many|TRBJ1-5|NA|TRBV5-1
TGCGCCAGCAGCTTGGCCGGGGCTCGTGGACAGCCCCAGCATTTT
CASSLAGARGQPQHF
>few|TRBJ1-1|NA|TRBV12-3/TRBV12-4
TGTGCCAGCACTGTCGGGGTTGAAGCTTTCTTT
CASTVGVEAFF
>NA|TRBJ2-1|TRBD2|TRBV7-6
TGTGCCAGCAGCCTCGCAGCTAGCGGGAGACACAATGAGCAGTTCTTC
CASSLAASGRHNEQFF
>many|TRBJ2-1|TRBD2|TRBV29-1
TGCAGCGCAATGACTAGCGGGAGGGACAATGAGCAGTTCTTC
CSAMTSGRDNEQFF
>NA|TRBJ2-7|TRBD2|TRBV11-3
TGTGCCAGCAGCTTAGCTTTAGCGGGGGTCTTCTACGAGCAGTACTTC
CASSLALAGVFYEQYF
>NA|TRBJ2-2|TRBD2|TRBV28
TGTGCCAGCAGCCTATGGGCGAGCGGGAAGATCGGGGAGCTGTTTTTT
CASSLWASGKIGELFF